This T cell receptor (beta chain) was observed in a study of cytomegalovirus exposure and HLA in healthy donors. Study-wide background: A preliminary data release comprised 80 million to 95 million unique TCRs obtained from HLA-typed donors.

Findings and caveats of the study: Sequencing likely caused a cluster of highly shared sequence variants. A missense variant in DCLRE1C was later tied to TCR beta V- and J-gene trimming.

The CDR3 runs 13 residues. Germline CDR1 reads SEHNR; CDR2 reads FQNEAQ (reference sequence). As concerns this clone: Its cognate antigen is unknown.

Both 60 Vbeta primers and 13 Jbeta primers went into the PCR. In the authors' methods: Approximately 79 million unique TCR beta chains, about 11 million of them shared, were counted by a later analysis. Libraries were prepared by immunoSEQ multiplex PCR; TCRdb keeps only in-frame clonotypes and omits some of them. The DNA was the basis for D and trimming; V, J and clone size are from that table. Among more than 95,000 clones listed, roughly 70% were seen once. Sequencing was carried out using PBMCs. The TCR originated in a man aged 40-55 years in good health and CMV-seronegative. J is TRBJ2-1 and V is TRBV7-9, with 9 bases identical to TRBD1. The CDR3 region has the DNA TGTGCGACAAGACAGGGGGTTTACAATGAGCAGTTCTTC. This codes for CATRQGVYNEQFF. The full variable domain, with the rest looked up from reference TRBV7-9 and TRBJ2-1, is DTGVSQNPRHKITKRGQNVTFRCDPISEHNRLYWYRQTLGQGPEFLTYFQNEAQLEKSRLLSDRFSAERPKGSFSTLEIQRTEQGDSAMYLCATRQGVYNEQFFGPGTRLTVL.